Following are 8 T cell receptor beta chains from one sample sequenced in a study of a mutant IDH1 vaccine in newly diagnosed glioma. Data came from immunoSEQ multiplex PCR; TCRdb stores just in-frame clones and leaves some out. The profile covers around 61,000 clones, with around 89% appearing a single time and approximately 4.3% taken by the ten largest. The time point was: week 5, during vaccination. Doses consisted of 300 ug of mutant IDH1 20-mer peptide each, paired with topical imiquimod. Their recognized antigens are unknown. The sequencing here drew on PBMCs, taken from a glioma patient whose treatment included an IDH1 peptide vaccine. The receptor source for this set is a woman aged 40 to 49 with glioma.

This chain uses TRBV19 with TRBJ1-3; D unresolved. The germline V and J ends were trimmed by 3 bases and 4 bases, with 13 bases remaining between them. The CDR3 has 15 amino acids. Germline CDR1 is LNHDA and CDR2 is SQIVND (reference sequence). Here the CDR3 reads CASSIEWSAGNTIYF. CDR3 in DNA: TGTGCCAGTAGTATCGAGTGGAGTGCCGGAAACACCATATATTTT.

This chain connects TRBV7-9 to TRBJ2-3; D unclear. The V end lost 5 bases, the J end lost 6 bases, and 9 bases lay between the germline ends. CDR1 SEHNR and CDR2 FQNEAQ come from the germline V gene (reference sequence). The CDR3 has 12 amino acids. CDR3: CASSQLRDTQYF. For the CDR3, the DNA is TGTGCCAGCAGCCAACTTAGGGATACGCAGTATTTT.

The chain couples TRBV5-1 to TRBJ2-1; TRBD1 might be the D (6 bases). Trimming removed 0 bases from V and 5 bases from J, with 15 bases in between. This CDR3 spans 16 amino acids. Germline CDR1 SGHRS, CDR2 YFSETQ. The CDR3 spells CASSLAGEVPNNEQFF. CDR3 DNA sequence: TGCGCCAGCAGCTTGGCAGGGGAAGTTCCCAACAATGAGCAGTTCTTC.

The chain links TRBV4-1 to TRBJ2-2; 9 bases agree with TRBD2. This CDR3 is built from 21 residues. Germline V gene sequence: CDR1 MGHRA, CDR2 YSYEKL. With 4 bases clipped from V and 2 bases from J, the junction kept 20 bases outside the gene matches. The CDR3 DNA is TGCGCCAGCAGCCCGCGTAACTCTCTTGCGGGGGGGCGTATTAACACCGGGGAGCTGTTTTTT. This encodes CASSPRNSLAGGRINTGELFF.

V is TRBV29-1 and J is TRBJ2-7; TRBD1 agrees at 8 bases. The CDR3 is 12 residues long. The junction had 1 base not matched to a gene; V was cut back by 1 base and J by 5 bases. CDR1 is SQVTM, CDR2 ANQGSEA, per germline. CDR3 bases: TGCAGCGTTGAAGGCAGGGGGCACGAGCAGTACTTC. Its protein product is CSVEGRGHEQYF.

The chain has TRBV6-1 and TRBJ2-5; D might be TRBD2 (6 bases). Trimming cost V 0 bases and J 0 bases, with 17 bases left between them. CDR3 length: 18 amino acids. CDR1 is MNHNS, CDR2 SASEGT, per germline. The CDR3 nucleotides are TGTGCCAGCAGTGAAGCGTTCAATGTGGGGGGTGACCAAGAGACCCAGTACTTC. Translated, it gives CASSEAFNVGGDQETQYF.

As DNA, the CDR3 is TGTGCCAGCAGCTTAGAAGTGGCAAATCAGCCCCAGCATTTT. Translation: CASSLEVANQPQHF. The chain combines TRBV11-2 with TRBJ1-5; D gene ambiguous. Looked up from germline, CDR1 is SGHAT and CDR2 is FQNNGV. Between the trimmed V and J ends, which lost 0 bases and 4 bases, there was a span of 7 bases. This CDR3 contains 14 residues.

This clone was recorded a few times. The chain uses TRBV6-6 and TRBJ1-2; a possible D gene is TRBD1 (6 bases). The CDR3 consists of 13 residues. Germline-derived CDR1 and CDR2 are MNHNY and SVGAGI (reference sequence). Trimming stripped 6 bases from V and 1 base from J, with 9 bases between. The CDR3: CASRKDSNYGYTF. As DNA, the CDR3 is TGTGCCAGCAGAAAGGACAGTAACTATGGCTACACCTTC.